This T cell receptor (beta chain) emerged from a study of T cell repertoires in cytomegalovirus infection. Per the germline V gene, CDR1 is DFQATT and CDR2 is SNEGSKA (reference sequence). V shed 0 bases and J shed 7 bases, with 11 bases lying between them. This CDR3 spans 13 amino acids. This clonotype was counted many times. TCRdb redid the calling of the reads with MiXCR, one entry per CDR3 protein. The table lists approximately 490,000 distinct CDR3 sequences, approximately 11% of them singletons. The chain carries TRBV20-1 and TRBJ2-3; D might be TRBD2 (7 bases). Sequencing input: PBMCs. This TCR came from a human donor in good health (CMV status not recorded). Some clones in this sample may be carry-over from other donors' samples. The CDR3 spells CSARDAGAYTQYF. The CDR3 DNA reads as TGCAGTGCTAGAGATGCGGGGGCATATACGCAGTATTTT.